Below are 14 T cell receptor beta chains sequenced from a single sample in a study of cytomegalovirus exposure and HLA in healthy donors. A multiplex PCR was run with 60 Vbeta primers and 13 Jbeta primers. Only in-frame clones appear in the TCRdb table, and some are missing; sequencing was by immunoSEQ multiplex PCR. The sample gives 110,000 to 150,000 clones, approximately 68% of which show up once; roughly 4.7% is in the top ten. Sequenced: PBMCs. The origin of the receptors is a man aged 60-69 years in good health and CMV-seronegative.

V and J are TRBV6-1 and TRBJ1-6; TRBD1 agrees at 8 bases. CDR3 length equals 14 residues. The junction had 3 bases not matched to a gene; V was cut back by 4 bases and J by 7 bases. Germline CDR1 is MNHNS and CDR2 is SASEGT. The CDR3 DNA reads as TGTGCCAGCAGTGCCGACAGGGGCAATTCACCCCTCCACTTT. Amino acid sequence: CASSADRGNSPLHF.

This chain connects TRBV27 to TRBJ2-1, with no clear D. This CDR3 is built from 13 residues. Germline-derived CDR1 and CDR2 are MNHEY and SMNVEV (reference sequence). V gave up 2 bases and J gave up 3 bases, with 5 bases separating them. This chain's CDR3 is CASSLNFYNEQFF. CDR3 nucleotide sequence: TGTGCCAGCAGTTTAAACTTCTACAATGAGCAGTTCTTC.

V and J are TRBV19 and TRBJ2-7; the match to TRBD1 covers 7 bases. This CDR3 contains 16 residues. The V gene's germline CDR1 is LNHDA and CDR2 SQIVND (reference sequence). V was clipped by 4 bases and J by 4 bases; unmatched bases: 13. CDR3 nucleotide sequence: TGTGCCAGTAGTAGCAGGACAGGCAACACTCTGTACGAGCAGTACTTC. Protein: CASSSRTGNTLYEQYF.

This CDR3 reads CASRGSNTGELFF. The CDR3 DNA is TGCGCCAGCAGGGGCAGCAACACCGGGGAGCTGTTTTTT. The rearrangement uses TRBV5-1 and TRBJ2-2; D is unclear. The length of the CDR3 is 13 residues. The V gene lost 5 bases and the J gene lost 2 bases, with 7 bases spanning the gap. Germline CDR1 and CDR2: SGHRS and YFSETQ.

This sequence joins TRBV7-8 and TRBJ2-1; 10 nucleotides line up with TRBD2. Germline V lookup: CDR1 SGHVS, CDR2 FQNEAQ. The CDR3 covers 15 residues. J gave up 9 bases and V 3 bases, and 8 bases lay outside the gene matches. The CDR3 is CASSFPSSGSGEQFF. The CDR3 DNA sequence: TGTGCCAGCAGCTTTCCTTCTAGCGGGAGCGGTGAGCAGTTCTTC.

The J gene is TRBJ2-1, the V gene TRBV2; 7 bases map to TRBD2. V trimming: 8 bases; J trimming: 6 bases; junction bases outside the gene matches: 13. Germline loops: CDR1 SNHLY, CDR2 FYNNEI. The CDR3 length is 15 residues. The CDR3 spells CASPKTAGTFNEQFF. In DNA, the CDR3 is TGTGCCAGCCCAAAAACAGCGGGAACTTTCAATGAGCAGTTCTTC.

V gene TRBV6-5 combines with J gene TRBJ1-1, with D unclear. Germline CDR1 and CDR2: MNHEY and SVGAGI. The CDR3 loop spans 13 amino acids. V was shortened by 5 bases and J by 2 bases, with 9 bases between the two germline ends. The CDR3 here is CASSPTRNTEAFF. CDR3 nucleotide sequence: TGTGCCAGCAGTCCTACCCGAAACACTGAAGCTTTCTTT.

This rearrangement joins TRBV7-9 to TRBJ1-1, with a weak D call TRBD1 (5 bases). The CDR3 covers 11 residues. Germline CDR1 reads SEHNR; CDR2 reads FQNEAQ (reference sequence). The V end was cut by 5 bases, the J end by 11 bases, with 12 bases between. DNA for the CDR3: TGTGCCAGCAGCCTAGGGGTCGGGGCTTTCTTT. It translates to CASSLGVGAFF.

The chain recombines TRBV10-2 with TRBJ1-1; no clear D. V was trimmed by 8 bases and J by 4 bases, leaving 11 bases between them. The CDR3 covers 12 residues. Germline V CDR1 and CDR2: WSHSY, SAAADI. CDR3 sequence reads: CASRRGSTEAFF. As DNA, the CDR3 is TGCGCCAGCCGTAGAGGGAGCACTGAAGCTTTCTTT.

CDR3 nucleotide sequence: TGTGCCAGCAGCCCTAGCGGGCCTGACTACGAGCAGTACTTC. This codes for CASSPSGPDYEQYF. The chain combines TRBV6-5 with TRBJ2-7, with 8 positions matching TRBD2. Trimming removed 6 bases from V and 3 bases from J; junction bases left unmatched: 7. Germline V gene data show CDR1 as MNHEY and CDR2 as SVGAGI. This CDR3 spans 14 amino acids.

This chain uses TRBV28 with TRBJ1-1; possibly TRBD1 for D (6 bases). Between the trimmed V and J ends, which lost 8 bases and 3 bases, there was a span of 19 bases. Germline CDR1 is MDHEN and CDR2 is SYDVKM. The CDR3 length is 15 residues. CDR3 sequence: CASPRTAGADTEAFF. CDR3 DNA: TGTGCCAGCCCCAGGACAGCGGGGGCGGACACTGAAGCTTTCTTT.

This clone was detected only a few times. V and J are TRBV6-1 and TRBJ2-2; weak D call: TRBD2 (5 bases). The germline V gene has CDR1 MNHNS and CDR2 SASEGT. The CDR3 consists of 13 residues. Trimming took off 2 bases at V and 6 bases at J, with 7 bases between the two ends. In nucleotides, the CDR3 is TGTGCCAGCAGTGAATTCGGGGCCGGGGAGCTGTTTTTT. This codes for CASSEFGAGELFF.

The chain is built from TRBV27 and TRBJ2-5, with 10 positions matching TRBD2. CDR1 is MNHEY, CDR2 SMNVEV, per germline (reference sequence). The V segment lost 6 bases and the J segment 3 bases; nucleotides outside the gene matches: 4. The CDR3 is 14 residues long. In DNA form, the CDR3 reads TGTGCCAGCAGCTCTAGCGGGAGTGAAGAGACCCAGTACTTC. It yields the protein CASSSSGSEETQYF.

This chain uses TRBV18 with TRBJ2-5; TRBD1 matches 9 bases. The CDR3 consists of 15 residues. The germline gives CDR1 KGHSH, CDR2 LQKENI. The trim removed 4 bases at V and 4 bases at J, leaving 7 bases unmatched. The CDR3 nucleotides are TGTGCCAGCTCACTGGGGGACAGGGACGTAGAGACCCAGTACTTC. Its translation is CASSLGDRDVETQYF.